These 21 T cell receptor beta chains were all obtained from the same sample, sequenced in a study of blood T cell repertoires in COVID-19. Assay: immunoSEQ multiplex PCR; the TCRdb copy retains only in-frame clones and omits some. The profile shows about 300,000 clones, roughly 89% of them singletons. The sequenced sample was PBMCs or T cells enriched from blood (not recorded which). Receptors were obtained from a woman in her forties or fifties who had been exposed to COVID-19.

V and J are TRBV27 and TRBJ1-6; possible D gene TRBD1, 6 bases. Per germline, CDR1 MNHEY and CDR2 SMNVEV (reference sequence). The CDR3 sequence is 12 residues long. V was pared by 8 bases and J by 4 bases, with 6 bases between. The CDR3 loop reads CASQGYNSPLHF. The CDR3 DNA reads as TGTGCCAGCCAGGGGTATAATTCACCCCTCCACTTT.

The chain combines TRBV4-1 with TRBJ2-7; perhaps TRBD1 as D (5 bases). This CDR3 has 14 amino acids. CDR1 MGHRA and CDR2 YSYEKL come from the germline V gene. Deletions cut 4 bases from V and 1 base from J, with 11 bases between. The CDR3 sequence is CASSPLQVSYEQYF. CDR3 bases: TGCGCCAGCAGCCCTCTACAGGTTTCCTACGAGCAGTACTTC.

The chain combines TRBV5-1 with TRBJ2-2; a weak D match, TRBD2 (5 bases). The V end lost 1 base, the J end lost 0 bases, and 16 bases lay between the germline ends. Germline V gene sequence: CDR1 SGHRS, CDR2 YFSETQ. The CDR3 contains 18 residues. The CDR3 loop reads CASSLRQDLKTNTGELFF. Here the CDR3 DNA reads TGCGCCAGCAGCTTGAGGCAGGACTTAAAAACGAACACCGGGGAGCTGTTTTTT.

The chain recombines TRBV7-9 with TRBJ1-6; possible D gene TRBD1, 6 bases. The CDR3 loop spans 13 amino acids. Germline CDR1 reads SEHNR; CDR2 reads FQNEAQ (reference sequence). The germline V and J ends were trimmed by 11 bases and 6 bases, with 14 bases remaining between them. This chain's CDR3 is CALGAQINSPLHF. The CDR3 bases are TGTGCCTTGGGGGCCCAGATTAATTCACCCCTCCACTTT.

The rearrangement uses TRBV27 and TRBJ2-7, with TRBD2 matching over 9 bases. V lost 5 bases, J lost 3 bases, and 5 bases stayed unmatched. Germline values: CDR1 MNHEY, CDR2 SMNVEV (reference sequence). CDR3 length: 14 amino acids. The CDR3 is CASSKSGGSYEQYF. The CDR3, as DNA: TGTGCCAGCAGTAAGAGCGGGGGGAGCTACGAGCAGTACTTC.

The chain is built from TRBV18 and TRBJ2-3; D possibly corresponds to TRBD2 (6 bases). Germline V gene sequence: CDR1 KGHSH, CDR2 LQKENI. The CDR3 runs to 16 residues. The ends were cut back, 0 bases at V and 3 bases at J, with 13 bases in the middle. The CDR3 protein is CASSPPQLGRTDTQYF. As DNA, the CDR3 is TGTGCCAGCTCACCACCTCAACTAGGGAGGACAGATACGCAGTATTTT.

The chain is built from TRBV18 and TRBJ2-7; D is unresolved. This CDR3 spans 14 amino acids. The germline V and J ends were trimmed by 6 bases and 0 bases, with 12 bases remaining between them. Germline CDR1 KGHSH, CDR2 LQKENI. The CDR3 region is CASSGTVSSYEQYF. CDR3 in DNA: TGTGCCAGCTCGGGTACAGTGAGCTCCTACGAGCAGTACTTC.

The rearrangement uses TRBV27 and TRBJ2-1, with TRBD1 as a possible D gene (5 bases). Germline CDR1 reads MNHEY; CDR2 reads SMNVEV (reference sequence). Trimming removed 5 bases from V and 6 bases from J, with 17 bases in between. The CDR3 runs to 15 residues. The CDR3 nucleotides are TGTGCCAGCAGTAGCAGGGCCCCCAAGGGCAATGAGCAGTTCTTC. Encoded protein: CASSSRAPKGNEQFF.

The chain links TRBV7-8 to TRBJ2-3, with 8 bases identical to TRBD1. V lost 3 bases, J lost 0 bases, and 5 bases stayed unmatched. The CDR3 runs 16 residues. The V gene's germline CDR1 is SGHVS and CDR2 FQNEAQ. The CDR3 DNA reads TGTGCCAGCAGCTTGGGACAGGCTACTAGCACAGATACGCAGTATTTT. This sequence encodes CASSLGQATSTDTQYF.

The rearrangement uses TRBV6-5 and TRBJ1-3; D call uncertain. V was clipped by 6 bases and J by 0 bases, with 6 bases between them. Germline V gives CDR1 MNHEY, CDR2 SVGAGI. CDR3 length: 13 amino acids. CDR3 nucleotides: TGTGCCAGCAGACAATTCTCTGGAAACACCATATATTTT. It is translated as CASRQFSGNTIYF.

This chain connects TRBV11-2 to TRBJ2-7, with 8 bases fitting TRBD1. Trimming cost V 6 bases and J 3 bases; bases outside gene matches: 4. The CDR3 runs to 13 residues. In germline, CDR1 is SGHAT, CDR2 FQNNGV. This CDR3 is CASSFTGGYEQYF. CDR3 bases: TGTGCCAGCAGTTTCACAGGGGGCTACGAGCAGTACTTC.

This clone was found once. The genes are TRBV6-1 and TRBJ1-5, with 11 bases fitting TRBD1. The junction had 7 bases not matched to a gene; V was cut back by 3 bases and J by 6 bases. Looked up from germline, CDR1 is MNHNS and CDR2 is SASEGT. The CDR3 is 16 residues long. The CDR3 region has the DNA TGTGCCAGCAGTGATCATGGACAGGGGGCTGGTCAGCCCCAGCATTTT. Translated, it gives CASSDHGQGAGQPQHF.

V usage is TRBV19 and J usage is TRBJ1-5; maybe TRBD1 (5 bases). In germline, CDR1 is LNHDA, CDR2 SQIVND (reference sequence). V lost 6 bases and J lost 4, with 16 bases in between. This CDR3 contains 15 residues. The CDR3 loop is CASRRQSGLNQPQHF. DNA of the CDR3: TGTGCCAGTAGGAGACAGAGCGGGTTAAATCAGCCCCAGCATTTT.

The genes are TRBV24-1 and TRBJ1-5, with D unclear. The CDR3 has 16 residues. With 2 bases removed from V and 1 base from J, the gap between germline ends came to 11 bases. In germline, CDR1 is KGHDR, CDR2 SFDVKD. The CDR3 bases are TGTGCCACCAGTGATTCGCGACGGGGAAGCAATCAGCCCCAGCATTTT. Residues: CATSDSRRGSNQPQHF.

The chain has TRBV2 and TRBJ2-6; TRBD2 might be the D (5 bases). This CDR3 spans 15 amino acids. Trimming took off 6 bases at V and 0 bases at J, with 9 bases between the two ends. Germline CDR1 SNHLY, CDR2 FYNNEI. CDR3 coding DNA: TGTGCCAGCAGCCCAACTAGCTCTGGGGCCAACGTCCTGACTTTC. Translating it yields CASSPTSSGANVLTF.

CDR3 sequence: CASKEGLRYGYTF. The CDR3 bases are TGTGCCAGCAAGGAGGGGCTGAGGTATGGCTACACCTTC. The chain employs TRBV28 and TRBJ1-2; tentative D call: TRBD1 (5 bases). Between the trimmed V and J ends, which lost 7 bases and 5 bases, there was a span of 14 bases. This CDR3 has 13 amino acids. The V gene's germline CDR1 is MDHEN and CDR2 SYDVKM.

This clone showed up just once. The chain recombines TRBV12-5 with TRBJ1-2, with TRBD1 matching over 7 bases. This CDR3 comprises 15 residues. The V and J ends lost 4 bases and 6 bases, in that order; junction bases with no gene match: 11. The V gene's germline CDR1 is LGHNT and CDR2 FRNRAP. CDR3 in amino acids: CASGSGGWRRDGYTF. In DNA form, the CDR3 reads TGTGCTAGTGGTTCAGGGGGATGGCGCAGAGATGGCTACACCTTC.

This clone was seen once. The chain recombines TRBV6-6 with TRBJ1-4, with 10 bases aligning to TRBD1. V lost 0 bases and J lost 5; bases outside the gene matches: 0. Germline V gene data show CDR1 as MNHNY and CDR2 as SVGAGI (reference sequence). The CDR3 spans 15 residues. This CDR3 reads CASSYSGQGNEKLFF. The CDR3, as DNA: TGTGCCAGCAGTTACTCGGGACAGGGGAATGAAAAACTGTTTTTT.

The rearrangement links TRBV20-1 to TRBJ1-4; D ambiguous. Germline loops: CDR1 DFQATT, CDR2 SNEGSKA (reference sequence). The CDR3 is 12 amino acids. V was trimmed by 3 bases and J by 7 bases, leaving 9 bases between them. The CDR3 reads CSASLELEKLFF. The CDR3, as DNA: TGCAGTGCTAGTTTGGAGCTTGAAAAACTGTTTTTT.

This rearrangement joins TRBV5-5 to TRBJ2-1; 12 nucleotides line up with TRBD2. The CDR3 covers 17 residues. V gave up 0 bases and J gave up 6 bases; unmatched junction bases: 7. Germline loops: CDR1 SGHKS, CDR2 YYEKEE (reference sequence). CDR3 DNA: TGTGCCAGCAGCTTGGCTGCTAGCGGGGGGGCCATCAATGAGCAGTTCTTC. This translates into CASSLAASGGAINEQFF.

The chain uses TRBV7-2 and TRBJ1-2; maybe TRBD1 (6 bases). Germline CDR1 reads SGHTA; CDR2 reads FQGNSA. Trimming shortened V by 1 base and J by 3 bases, and 9 bases separated the two germline ends. CDR3 length: 14 amino acids. DNA of the CDR3: TGTGCCAGCAGCTTAGGGTCAGGGGACTATGGCTACACCTTC. It specifies CASSLGSGDYGYTF.